This is a list of T cell receptor beta chains from one sample in a study of T cell repertoires in cytomegalovirus infection. One entry per CDR3 protein, called by TCRdb with MiXCR from the reads. Among roughly 630,000 distinct CDR3 sequences listed, 20% to 30% were seen once. Sequencing input: CD8+ T cells from PBMCs. The receptor source for this set is a human donor in good health (CMV status not recorded). Some clones in this sample may be carry-over from other donors' samples. CDR3s include the opening cysteine and the closing phenylalanine or tryptophan. Fields, in order: J gene, V gene, clone size, D gene, CDR3 protein, CDR3 DNA. D genes are given only for firm matches. The listing skips clone size in some rows; elsewhere it reads once, few, many or a size class.

J gene: TRBJ1-5; V gene: TRBV6-6; clone size: -; D gene: -; CDR3 protein: CASLSKGSMGNQPQHF; CDR3 DNA: TGTGCCAGCCTCTCAAAGGGCAGCATGGGCAATCAGCCCCAGCATTTT
J gene: TRBJ2-7; V gene: TRBV10-3; clone size: -; D gene: TRBD1; CDR3 protein: CAIRTGTATYEQYF; CDR3 DNA: TGTGCCATCAGGACCGGGACAGCAACATACGAGCAGTACTTC
J gene: TRBJ1-4; V gene: TRBV12-3/TRBV12-4; clone size: many; D gene: TRBD1; CDR3 protein: CASNSGGQSNEKLFF; CDR3 DNA: TGTGCCAGCAATTCAGGGGGCCAGTCTAATGAAAAACTGTTTTTT
J gene: TRBJ2-2; V gene: TRBV20-1; clone size: few; D gene: -; CDR3 protein: CSATTRTTNTGELFF; CDR3 DNA: TGCAGTGCTACTACGAGGACAACTAACACCGGGGAGCTGTTTTTT
J gene: TRBJ1-5; V gene: TRBV2; clone size: few; D gene: TRBD1; CDR3 protein: CASKETGVYQPQHF; CDR3 DNA: TGTGCCAGCAAAGAGACAGGGGTTTATCAGCCCCAGCATTTT
J gene: TRBJ1-4; V gene: TRBV13; clone size: few; D gene: -; CDR3 protein: CASSGRDVEKLFF; CDR3 DNA: TGTGCCAGCAGCGGGCGGGACGTGGAAAAACTGTTTTTT
J gene: TRBJ2-1; V gene: TRBV15; clone size: -; D gene: -; CDR3 protein: CATSREGTPYNEQFF; CDR3 DNA: TGTGCCACCAGCAGAGAAGGGACACCCTACAATGAGCAGTTCTTC
J gene: TRBJ2-3; V gene: TRBV7-6; clone size: few; D gene: -; CDR3 protein: CASSSTGTPDADTQYF; CDR3 DNA: TGTGCCAGCAGTTCAACCGGGACTCCGGACGCAGATACGCAGTATTTT
J gene: TRBJ1-5; V gene: TRBV28; clone size: -; D gene: -; CDR3 protein: CASSLSREGNQPQHF; CDR3 DNA: TGTGCCAGCAGTTTAAGCAGGGAAGGCAATCAGCCCCAGCATTTT
J gene: TRBJ2-1; V gene: TRBV20-1; clone size: -; D gene: TRBD2; CDR3 protein: CSARRDYSYNEQFF; CDR3 DNA: TGCAGTGCTAGAAGGGACTACTCCTACAATGAGCAGTTCTTC
J gene: TRBJ2-3; V gene: TRBV4-1; clone size: -; D gene: TRBD1; CDR3 protein: CVSSSRQGGDTQYF; CDR3 DNA: TGCGTCAGCAGCTCTCGACAGGGGGGGGATACGCAGTATTTT
J gene: TRBJ2-2; V gene: TRBV29-1; clone size: -; D gene: -; CDR3 protein: CSVEDSDLNTGELFF; CDR3 DNA: TGCAGCGTTGAAGATTCCGACCTGAACACCGGGGAGCTGTTTTTT
J gene: TRBJ2-1; V gene: TRBV2; clone size: once; D gene: TRBD2; CDR3 protein: CASTALAGGYNEQFF; CDR3 DNA: TGTGCCAGCACTGCACTAGCGGGGGGCTACAATGAGCAGTTCTTC
J gene: TRBJ2-1; V gene: TRBV10-2; clone size: few; D gene: TRBD2; CDR3 protein: CASSEIAGGHEQFF; CDR3 DNA: TGCGCCAGCAGTGAGATAGCGGGGGGCCACGAGCAGTTCTTC
J gene: TRBJ2-3; V gene: TRBV6-5; clone size: few; D gene: TRBD1; CDR3 protein: CASSSQGQGITDTQYF; CDR3 DNA: TGTGCCAGCAGTTCCCAGGGACAGGGGATCACAGATACGCAGTATTTT
J gene: TRBJ2-7; V gene: TRBV5-1; clone size: few; D gene: -; CDR3 protein: CASSPPDGGTRSYEQYF; CDR3 DNA: TGCGCCAGCAGCCCACCGGATGGGGGGACCCGCTCCTACGAGCAGTACTTC
J gene: TRBJ2-2; V gene: TRBV10-3; clone size: few; D gene: -; CDR3 protein: CAIRTGTTGELFF; CDR3 DNA: TGTGCCATTCGGACGGGTACCACCGGGGAGCTGTTTTTT
J gene: TRBJ2-2; V gene: TRBV5-5; clone size: -; D gene: TRBD2; CDR3 protein: CASSLRLAGASNTGELFF; CDR3 DNA: TGTGCCAGCAGCCTCCGGCTAGCGGGGGCCTCGAACACCGGGGAGCTGTTTTTT
J gene: TRBJ2-3; V gene: TRBV7-2; clone size: -; D gene: TRBD2; CDR3 protein: CASSGGGGGVTDTQYF; CDR3 DNA: TGTGCCAGCAGCGGGGGGGGGGGGGGGGTAACAGATACGCAGTATTTT
J gene: TRBJ2-1; V gene: TRBV5-5; clone size: -; D gene: -; CDR3 protein: CASSWVGHEQFF; CDR3 DNA: TGTGCCAGCAGCTGGGTGGGACATGAGCAGTTCTTC
J gene: TRBJ1-2; V gene: TRBV20-1; clone size: -; D gene: TRBD1; CDR3 protein: CSARDQDRGPPPDGYTF; CDR3 DNA: TGCAGTGCTAGAGATCAGGACAGGGGGCCTCCCCCTGATGGCTACACCTTC
J gene: TRBJ2-1; V gene: TRBV14; clone size: many; D gene: -; CDR3 protein: CASSPSSEQFF; CDR3 DNA: TGTGCCAGCAGCCCCTCGAGTGAGCAGTTCTTC
J gene: TRBJ2-1; V gene: TRBV15; clone size: -; D gene: -; CDR3 protein: CATSREGRTVDEQFF; CDR3 DNA: TGTGCCACCAGCAGAGAGGGACGGACTGTCGATGAGCAGTTCTTC
J gene: TRBJ2-1; V gene: TRBV28; clone size: few; D gene: -; CDR3 protein: CASSKMIYNEQFF; CDR3 DNA: TGTGCCAGTAGTAAGATGATTTACAATGAGCAGTTCTTC
J gene: TRBJ2-7; V gene: TRBV5-5; clone size: few; D gene: TRBD2; CDR3 protein: CASSFDRGGLYEQYF; CDR3 DNA: TGTGCCAGCAGCTTCGACCGGGGGGGGCTCTACGAGCAGTACTTC
J gene: TRBJ2-5; V gene: TRBV7-6; clone size: -; D gene: TRBD1; CDR3 protein: CASSLVGRDRQETQYF; CDR3 DNA: TGTGCCAGCAGCTTAGTAGGCCGGGACAGACAAGAGACCCAGTACTTC
J gene: TRBJ2-7; V gene: TRBV12-3/TRBV12-4; clone size: -; D gene: -; CDR3 protein: CASSPFRTAYEQYF; CDR3 DNA: TGTGCCAGCAGTCCGTTCCGGACAGCCTACGAGCAGTACTTC
J gene: TRBJ1-2; V gene: TRBV27; clone size: many; D gene: -; CDR3 protein: CASSYSDSNYGYTF; CDR3 DNA: TGTGCCAGCAGTTACAGTGATTCTAACTATGGCTACACCTTC
J gene: TRBJ1-3; V gene: TRBV7-2; clone size: many; D gene: -; CDR3 protein: CASSLVLNTIYF; CDR3 DNA: TGTGCCAGCAGCCTTGTGCTGAACACCATATATTTT
J gene: TRBJ1-2; V gene: TRBV20-1; clone size: -; D gene: -; CDR3 protein: CSARDKTDPFYGYTF; CDR3 DNA: TGCAGTGCTAGAGATAAGACAGATCCCTTCTATGGCTACACCTTC
J gene: TRBJ1-2; V gene: TRBV6-5; clone size: -; D gene: TRBD1; CDR3 protein: CASSYYSGQVSGYTF; CDR3 DNA: TGTGCCAGCAGTTACTATTCGGGACAGGTGTCGGGCTACACCTTC
J gene: TRBJ2-1; V gene: TRBV6-2/TRBV6-3; clone size: few; D gene: -; CDR3 protein: CASSLDKGHEQFF; CDR3 DNA: TGTGCCAGCAGTTTGGACAAAGGCCATGAGCAGTTCTTC
J gene: TRBJ1-2; V gene: TRBV28; clone size: -; D gene: -; CDR3 protein: CASSFLELSGTQGNYGYTF; CDR3 DNA: TGTGCCAGCAGTTTCTTAGAGTTGAGCGGGACACAAGGCAACTATGGCTACACCTTC
J gene: TRBJ2-3; V gene: TRBV7-9; clone size: -; D gene: -; CDR3 protein: CASSPSPPQGTQYF; CDR3 DNA: TGTGCCAGCAGCCCCTCCCCGCCACAGGGTACGCAGTATTTT
J gene: TRBJ2-2; V gene: TRBV12-3/TRBV12-4; clone size: many; D gene: TRBD1; CDR3 protein: CASSWNRDSYTGELFF; CDR3 DNA: TGTGCCAGCAGTTGGAACCGGGACAGCTACACCGGGGAGCTGTTTTTT
J gene: TRBJ2-1; V gene: TRBV4-3; clone size: few; D gene: TRBD1; CDR3 protein: CASSQEVPVGQGYNEQFF; CDR3 DNA: TGCGCCAGCAGCCAAGAGGTACCGGTGGGACAGGGTTACAATGAGCAGTTCTTC
J gene: TRBJ2-1; V gene: TRBV7-9; clone size: many; D gene: -; CDR3 protein: CASSQSGTGLDEQFF; CDR3 DNA: TGTGCCAGCAGCCAGAGCGGGACAGGCTTGGATGAGCAGTTCTTC
J gene: TRBJ1-1; V gene: TRBV4-1; clone size: few; D gene: TRBD1; CDR3 protein: CASSLRIPGQGNLDTEAFF; CDR3 DNA: TGCGCCAGCAGCCTCCGGATCCCGGGACAGGGTAATCTGGACACTGAAGCTTTCTTT
J gene: TRBJ2-3; V gene: TRBV7-6; clone size: many; D gene: -; CDR3 protein: CASSLLVSHSTDTQYF; CDR3 DNA: TGTGCCAGCAGCTTACTCGTTTCGCATAGCACAGATACGCAGTATTTT
J gene: TRBJ2-7; V gene: TRBV5-1; clone size: few; D gene: TRBD1; CDR3 protein: CASSPGTGGDYEQYF; CDR3 DNA: TGCGCCAGCAGTCCTGGGACAGGGGGTGACTACGAGCAGTACTTC
J gene: TRBJ1-4; V gene: TRBV7-3; clone size: -; D gene: -; CDR3 protein: CAGSLTGRNEKLFF; CDR3 DNA: TGTGCCGGCAGCCTCACAGGACGCAATGAAAAACTGTTTTTT
J gene: TRBJ1-2; V gene: TRBV5-1; clone size: few; D gene: TRBD1; CDR3 protein: CASNEWTGKIEGYTF; CDR3 DNA: TGCGCCAGCAACGAATGGACAGGGAAGATCGAGGGCTACACCTTC
J gene: TRBJ1-2; V gene: TRBV6-6; clone size: -; D gene: TRBD1; CDR3 protein: CASSQTGTGSDGYTF; CDR3 DNA: TGTGCCAGCAGCCAGACCGGGACAGGGAGCGACGGCTACACCTTC
J gene: TRBJ2-7; V gene: TRBV4-3; clone size: -; D gene: -; CDR3 protein: CASSQEWAETYEQYF; CDR3 DNA: TGCGCCAGCAGCCAAGAGTGGGCAGAAACCTACGAGCAGTACTTC